Listed below are T cell receptor beta chains from one sample, sequenced in a study of Ad26.COV2.S vaccination and SARS-CoV-2 variants. The method was immunoSEQ multiplex PCR; TCRdb's version includes in-frame clones alone and lacks a portion of them. The table lists 350,000 to 500,000 clones, around 90% of them singletons. The specimen was peripheral blood, collected in a trial of Ad26.COV2.S vaccine versus placebo. The receptors originated from a person aged 18-65 years who received the Ad26.COV2.S COVID-19 vaccine or a placebo. Both conserved end residues are part of each CDR3. The D gene is left open where the match is weak. Some rows mark clone size as missing; the rest say once, few, many or name a class of expanded clone.

d_gene	abundance	j_gene	v_gene	CDR3nt	CDR3aa
TRBD2	.	TRBJ2-7	TRBV6-2/TRBV6-3	TGTGCCAGCAGTTACGAGTTTGGGACTAGCGGGGGCTCCTACGAGCAGTACTTC	CASSYEFGTSGGSYEQYF
.	.	TRBJ2-7	TRBV6-6	TGTGCCAGCAGTATGTTCATGGGGAGTACCTACGAGCAGTACTTC	CASSMFMGSTYEQYF
.	.	TRBJ2-3	TRBV7-2	TGTGCCAGCAGCCCCTTAGACGCCTACACAGATACGCAGTATTTT	CASSPLDAYTDTQYF
.	.	TRBJ2-7	TRBV28	TGTGCCAGCAGTTCCGGGACTCGTCTCTACGAGCAGTACTTC	CASSSGTRLYEQYF
TRBD2	.	TRBJ2-7	TRBV2	TGTGCCAGCAGTGAAGCCGGGACTAGCGCGAAGAGGCAGTACTTC	CASSEAGTSAKRQYF
TRBD2	.	TRBJ2-3	TRBV18	TGTGCCAGCTCCAGAAAGAGACTAGCGGATTTTAGCACAGATACGCAGTATTTT	CASSRKRLADFSTDTQYF
.	.	TRBJ2-7	TRBV6-5	TGTGCCAGCAGTCCCTCGTCCAACGAGCAGTACTTC	CASSPSSNEQYF
.	.	TRBJ1-2	TRBV9	TGTGCCAGCAGCGGGACCGAGTATGGCTACACCTTC	CASSGTEYGYTF
.	.	TRBJ2-1	TRBV15	TGTGCCACCAGCAGATACCGGGACGCGAGTGAGCAGTTCTTC	CATSRYRDASEQFF
.	.	TRBJ2-5	TRBV12-5	TGTGCTAGTTGGGGCAGGGGAACGCGAAAGACCCAGTACTTC	CASWGRGTRKTQYF
.	.	TRBJ2-5	TRBV18	TGTGCCAGCTCACCGGGGGGCCAAGAGACCCAGTACTTC	CASSPGGQETQYF
.	.	TRBJ2-3	TRBV7-2	TGTGCCAGCAGCTCACCTAGCTTCGTGTCTAGCACAGATACGCAGTATTTT	CASSSPSFVSSTDTQYF
TRBD1	few	TRBJ2-5	TRBV5-1	TGCGCCAGCAGCTCACAACCGACAGGGAGTAGGGAGACCCAGTACTTC	CASSSQPTGSRETQYF
TRBD2	.	TRBJ2-1	TRBV20-1	TGCAGTGCTAGTAAGTCTAGCGGGTCCGTTTACAATGAGCAGTTCTTC	CSASKSSGSVYNEQFF
.	.	TRBJ1-6	TRBV28	TGTGCCAGCAGTTTAATCCCCAGGGAAATCTTTAGCTCCTATAATTCACCCCTCCACTTT	CASSLIPREIFSSYNSPLHF
.	.	TRBJ1-2	TRBV28	TGTGCCAGCAGTCCGCCGGGACGGAACTATGGCTACACCTTC	CASSPPGRNYGYTF
.	.	TRBJ2-1	TRBV3-1/TRBV3-2	TGTGCCAGCAGCCGACCCGGACTCCCAGGAGAGGGGGGCGATGAGCAGTTCTTC	CASSRPGLPGEGGDEQFF
.	.	TRBJ2-5	TRBV25-1	TGTGCCAGCAGTGGAAAGGGTCTCCAAGAGACCCAGTACTTC	CASSGKGLQETQYF
TRBD1	.	TRBJ2-7	TRBV2	TGTGCCAGCATGGGCCCCGGGACAGGGTCCTACGAGCAGTACTTC	CASMGPGTGSYEQYF
.	.	TRBJ2-1	TRBV7-9	TGTGCCAGCAGCTTCGTAGGGGGCAATGAGCAGTTCTTC	CASSFVGGNEQFF
TRBD1	.	TRBJ1-5	TRBV4-1	TGCGCCAGCAGCCAAGATTTACCCGGGACAGGGTATGGGTTGCGCAATCAGCCCCAGCATTTT	CASSQDLPGTGYGLRNQPQHF
TRBD2	.	TRBJ2-7	TRBV5-4	TGTGCCAGCAGCCCCCAGACTAGCGGGAGCGGTGAGCAGTACTTC	CASSPQTSGSGEQYF
TRBD2	.	TRBJ2-1	TRBV7-9	TGTGCCAGCAGCTTGGGGGCTCTAGCGGGAATTTACAATGAGCAGTTCTTC	CASSLGALAGIYNEQFF
TRBD1	.	TRBJ2-7	TRBV6-2/TRBV6-3	TGTGCCAGCAGTCAAATCGGGACAGGGTCGCGGTACGAGCAGTACTTC	CASSQIGTGSRYEQYF
TRBD1	once	TRBJ2-7	TRBV28	TGTGCCAGCAGTCCCCTAGGGACAGGGGAGTTCAGGTCCTACGAGCAGTACTTC	CASSPLGTGEFRSYEQYF